This record concerns one TCR beta chain sequence. CDR1 is SQVTM, CDR2 ANQGSEA, per germline. The V and J ends lost 7 bases and 3 bases, in that order; junction bases with no gene match: 11. The CDR3 sequence is 16 residues long. Up to 2 weeks before entering the study, exposed participants had met a COVID-19 case. This entry is derived from a study of blood T cell repertoires in COVID-19. Some clones are missing from TCRdb's copy, which holds only in-frame ones; the method was immunoSEQ multiplex PCR. The sample shows over 200,000 clones, around 91% of them seen only once. Sequenced material: PBMCs or T cells enriched from blood (not recorded which). The genes are TRBV29-1 and TRBJ2-7; TRBD2 agrees at 14 bases. This clonotype was sampled from a man aged 25 to 40 who had been exposed to COVID-19. CDR3 nucleotides: TGCAGCGCCGGGACTAGCGGGGGTCCTCCTTTCTACGAGCAGTACTTC. This translates into CSAGTSGGPPFYEQYF.